Below, one T cell receptor (beta chain) is given with its context. Measured with immunoSEQ multiplex PCR; TCRdb has only the in-frame clones, and not every one. The data contain more than 55,000 clones, 70% to 90% of them seen just once; the ten biggest clones take up 4.4%. The data were taken from a study of blood T cell repertoires in COVID-19. V lost 5 bases, J lost 3 bases, and 8 bases stayed unmatched. From germline, CDR1 is SGHTA and CDR2 FQGNSA. The CDR3 has 15 residues. The TCR comes from a man in his fifties or sixties with active COVID-19. The chain links TRBV7-2 to TRBJ2-7; TRBD1 matches 9 bases. Sequenced: peripheral blood. This CDR3 reads CASSPSRTGDYEQYF. The CDR3 nucleotides read TGTGCCAGCAGCCCGAGCAGGACAGGGGACTACGAGCAGTACTTC.